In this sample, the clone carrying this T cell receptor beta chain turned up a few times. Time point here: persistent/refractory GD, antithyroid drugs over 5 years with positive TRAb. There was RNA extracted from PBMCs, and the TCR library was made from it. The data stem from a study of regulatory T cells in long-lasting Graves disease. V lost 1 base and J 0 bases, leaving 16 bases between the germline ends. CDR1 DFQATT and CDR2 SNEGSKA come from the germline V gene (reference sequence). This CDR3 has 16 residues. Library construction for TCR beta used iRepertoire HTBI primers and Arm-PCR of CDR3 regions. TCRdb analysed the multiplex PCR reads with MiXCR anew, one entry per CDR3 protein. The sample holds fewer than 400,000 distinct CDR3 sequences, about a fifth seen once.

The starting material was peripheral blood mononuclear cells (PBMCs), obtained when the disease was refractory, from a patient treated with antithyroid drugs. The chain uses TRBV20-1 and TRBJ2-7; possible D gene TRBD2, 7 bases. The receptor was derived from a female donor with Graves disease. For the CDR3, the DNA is TGCAGTGCTAGAGTTCCTAGCGGACAGAGCTCCTACGAGCAGTACTTC. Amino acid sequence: CSARVPSGQSSYEQYF.